A single sample is the source of the 26 T cell receptor beta chains below, sequenced in a study of T cell repertoires in cytomegalovirus infection (dated 2019 in TCRdb). Sequencer: Illumina HiSeq 1500. TCRdb trimmed public reads at Q25 via fastp, called clones via MiXCR and kept in-frame beta chains. Rows matching on CDR3 protein sequence are summarized as one entry with the most common DNA and genes. The sample includes 300,000 or so distinct CDR3 sequences, with roughly a quarter observed a single time. The ten largest clones capture 11% to 15% of the sample. Sequenced input: PBMCs. All receptors come from a human donor in good health (CMV status not recorded). Some clones in this sample may be carry-over from other donors' samples.

This clonotype was observed a handful of times. This chain connects TRBV7-6 to TRBJ2-3; 13 bases match TRBD2. The CDR3 length is 20 residues. CDR1 is SGHVS, CDR2 FNYEAQ, per germline. J lost 0 bases, V lost 1 base, and 10 bases had no gene match. CDR3 sequence reads: CASSLGVTSGGRISTDTQYF. CDR3 in DNA: TGTGCCAGCAGCTTAGGGGTGACTAGCGGGGGGCGCATAAGCACAGATACGCAGTATTTT.

In DNA form, the CDR3 reads TGTGCCAGCAGCAGAAACAGGGGGCCCGGAGAGACCCAGTACTTC. Protein product: CASSRNRGPGETQYF. The chain carries TRBV7-3 and TRBJ2-5; the match to TRBD1 covers 9 bases. This CDR3 has 15 amino acids. Trimming at V came to 5 bases and at J to 4 bases, leaving 8 bases not matched to a gene. The germline gives CDR1 SGHTA, CDR2 FQGTGA. The full variable domain, in which reference TRBV7-3 and TRBJ2-5 provide the parts outside the CDR3, is GAGVSQTPSNKVTEKGKYVELRCDPISGHTALYWYRQSLGQGPEFLIYFQGTGAADDSGLPNDRFFAVRPEGSVSTLKIQRTERGDSAVYLCASSRNRGPGETQYFGPGTRLLVL.

The chain joins TRBV11-2 to TRBJ2-1; 11 nucleotides agree with TRBD2. Germline CDR1 reads SGHAT; CDR2 reads FQNNGV. The CDR3 consists of 16 residues. Germline trimming cut 4 bases from V and 7 bases from J; bases unmatched to any gene: 9. CDR3: CASSSLLAGDKNEQFF. The CDR3 coding sequence is TGTGCCAGCAGCTCTCTACTAGCGGGAGATAAAAATGAGCAGTTCTTC. The whole variable domain, filled in from reference TRBV11-2 and TRBJ2-1, reads EAGVAQSPRYKIIEKRQSVAFWCNPISGHATLYWYQQILGQGPKLLIQFQNNGVVDDSQLPKDRFSAERLKGVDSTLKIQPAKLEDSAVYLCASSSLLAGDKNEQFFGPGTRLTVL.

This clonotype was seen many times. This chain links TRBV7-6 with TRBJ2-7; tentatively, D is TRBD1 or TRBD2 (5 bases each). The CDR3 spans 18 residues. V lost 5 bases to trimming and J lost 0 bases, with 23 bases between them. Germline assignment: CDR1 SGHVS and CDR2 FNYEAQ. The CDR3 DNA follows: TGTGCCAGCAGCCCAAGGAGGACAATGACTCTTAGCTCCTACGAGCAGTACTTC. It translates to CASSPRRTMTLSSYEQYF. The full variable domain, its missing parts supplied by reference TRBV7-6 and TRBJ2-7, is GAGVSQSPRYKVTKRGQDVALRCDPISGHVSLYWYRQALGQGPEFLTYFNYEAQQDKSGLPNDRFSAERPEGSISTLTIQRTEQRDSAMYRCASSPRRTMTLSSYEQYFGPGTRLTVT.

This clonotype was seen only a few times. As DNA, the CDR3 is TGTGCCACGACGCCGAGGGGGAGTGGAAACACCATATATTTT. The encoded protein is CATTPRGSGNTIYF. This rearrangement joins TRBV12-3 or TRBV12-4 to TRBJ1-3; possibly TRBD1 for D (6 bases). Trimming took off 10 bases at V and 3 bases at J, with 16 bases between the two ends. The CDR3 spans 14 residues.

V usage is TRBV5-6 and J usage is TRBJ1-1; 7 bases are a match to TRBD1. The CDR3 spans 13 residues. Germline CDR1 and CDR2: SGHDT and YYEEEE. With 3 bases clipped from V and 7 bases from J, the junction kept 6 bases outside the gene matches. CDR3 DNA sequence: TGTGCCAGCAGCTACATACAGGGGTTTGAAGCTTTCTTT. Protein sequence: CASSYIQGFEAFF.

Note on this clonotype: The final CDR3 position lacks the conserved phenylalanine or tryptophan, pointing to a likely read error. It is unclear where the CDR3 begins or ends on the DNA, so no DNA is shown, and the CDR3 is as TCRdb lists it. J is TRBJ2-5 and V is TRBV7-9; no check of the table's D call, TRBD2, against the DNA was made. The CDR3 contains 12 residues when both ends are counted. Germline V gene sequence: CDR1 SEHNR, CDR2 FQNEAQ (reference sequence). This chain's CDR3 is CASSDRGGPGVV.

The chain has TRBV19 and TRBJ2-7; D remains unclear. The germline V gene encodes CDR1 LNHDA and CDR2 SQIVND (reference sequence). Trimming took 3 bases from V and 7 from J, leaving 10 bases between them. The CDR3 length is 12 residues. The CDR3 here is CASSMSPWEQYF. The DNA of the CDR3 is TGTGCCAGTAGTATGAGCCCCTGGGAGCAGTACTTC.

The chain carries TRBV4-1 and TRBJ2-1; D remains ambiguous. Germline-derived CDR1 and CDR2 are MGHRA and YSYEKL. V lost 2 bases to trimming and J lost 0 bases, with 5 bases between them. This CDR3 region has 14 residues. CDR3 amino acids: CASSQPSSYNEQFF. CDR3 DNA sequence: TGCGCCAGCAGCCAACCGTCCTCCTACAATGAGCAGTTCTTC.

The chain is built from TRBV29-1 and TRBJ1-4; D unresolved. This CDR3 region has 13 residues. With 1 base removed from V and 8 bases from J, the gap between germline ends came to 11 bases. Looked up from germline, CDR1 is SQVTM and CDR2 is ANQGSEA. The CDR3, as DNA: TGCAGCGTTGAAGCCTACCTGGGGGAAAAACTGTTTTTT. This encodes CSVEAYLGEKLFF. Supplemented by reference TRBV29-1 and TRBJ1-4, the full variable domain reads SAVISQKPSRDICQRGTSLTIQCQVDSQVTMMFWYRQQPGQSLTLIATANQGSEATYESGFVIDKFPISRPNLTFSTLTVSNMSPEDSSIYLCSVEAYLGEKLFFGSGTQLSVL.

The table lists this clonotype with many counts. The V and J genes are TRBV7-2 and TRBJ1-5; no clear D. From germline, CDR1 is SGHTA and CDR2 FQGNSA. This CDR3 contains 15 residues. V lost 1 base to trimming and J lost 6 bases, with 13 bases between them. CDR3 in amino acids: CASSLVVRSGQPQHF. CDR3 nucleotide sequence: TGTGCCAGCAGCTTAGTTGTCCGATCAGGTCAGCCCCAGCATTTT.

The rearrangement uses TRBV7-8 and TRBJ2-1; 12 positions agree with TRBD2. V shed 0 bases, J shed 4 bases, and the junction held 13 bases outside the gene matches. Germline lookup yields CDR1 SGHVS and CDR2 FQNEAQ. The CDR3 is 20 amino acids. CDR3 DNA: TGTGCCAGCAGCTTAGCTTTCATCCCACTAGCGGGAGGTGGGTACAATGAGCAGTTCTTC. Protein sequence: CASSLAFIPLAGGGYNEQFF.

A few counts support this clonotype. The J gene is TRBJ2-2, the V gene TRBV6-2 or TRBV6-3; 9 bases align to TRBD1. This CDR3 is 17 amino acids long. V lost 7 bases and J lost 0; bases outside the gene matches: 9. The germline gives CDR1 MNHEY, CDR2 SVGEGT. CDR3 region: CASTLRGQGANTGELFF. CDR3 sequence (DNA): TGTGCCAGCACCCTTCGGGGACAGGGCGCGAACACCGGGGAGCTGTTTTTT.

The V call is TRBV20-1, the J call TRBJ1-5; maybe TRBD1 (6 bases). Germline loops: CDR1 DFQATT, CDR2 SNEGSKA (reference sequence). V was cut by 7 bases and J by 3 bases, with 13 bases left in between. The CDR3 is 13 residues long. The CDR3 loop is CSGDAGDNQPQHF. The CDR3, as DNA: TGCAGTGGAGACGCAGGGGACAATCAGCCCCAGCATTTT.

V usage is TRBV7-3 and J usage is TRBJ2-3; D call uncertain. Germline V gives CDR1 SGHTA, CDR2 FQGTGA. V was pared by 5 bases and J by 1 base, with 10 bases between. The CDR3 consists of 14 residues. CDR3 in DNA: TGTGCCAGCAGCCAGGCTCGGGGCACAGATACGCAGTATTTT. Protein product: CASSQARGTDTQYF.

This rearrangement joins TRBV12-3 or TRBV12-4 to TRBJ1-4, with 8 bases matching TRBD1. With V trimmed by 5 bases and J by 11 bases, 4 bases remained unmatched. The CDR3 is 12 amino acids. The CDR3 region is CASSTQGEKLFF. The CDR3 DNA reads TGTGCCAGCAGTACACAGGGGGAGAAACTGTTTTTT.

The V call is TRBV20-1, the J call TRBJ1-4, with no clear D. V lost 3 bases and J 5 bases, leaving 10 bases between the germline ends. This CDR3 region has 13 residues. Germline values: CDR1 DFQATT, CDR2 SNEGSKA (reference sequence). CDR3 nucleotides: TGCAGTGCTAGCGTATTACCGAATGAAAAACTGTTTTTT. Protein: CSASVLPNEKLFF.

The rearrangement joins TRBV19 to TRBJ1-1, with D unresolved. V lost 6 bases and J lost 1, with 9 bases in between. The CDR3 spans 13 residues. Germline V CDR1 and CDR2: LNHDA, SQIVND (reference sequence). The CDR3 region has the DNA TGTGCCAGTAGCACCCCCTGGAACACTGAAGCTTTCTTT. It is translated as CASSTPWNTEAFF.

This clonotype was counted at least ten times. V gene TRBV7-2 combines with J gene TRBJ2-2; D might be TRBD2 (5 bases). The length of the CDR3 is 15 residues. Trimming stripped 2 bases from V and 3 bases from J, with 10 bases between. Germline V gene data show CDR1 as SGHTA and CDR2 as FQGNSA. The CDR3 region has the DNA TGTGCCAGCAGCTTAACAAGCGGATACACCGGGGAGCTGTTTTTT. The encoded protein is CASSLTSGYTGELFF. Looking up the rest from reference TRBV7-2 and TRBJ2-2 gives the full variable domain: GAGVSQSPSNKVTEKGKDVELRCDPISGHTALYWYRQSLGQGLEFLIYFQGNSAPDKSGLPSDRFSAERTGGSVSTLTIQRTQQEDSAVYLCASSLTSGYTGELFFGEGSRLTVL.

Remarks on this clonotype: The CDR3 end shows no conserved phenylalanine or tryptophan, and so a read error is likely. CDR3 sequence (DNA): TGCGCCAGCAGCTTGGGCTCCGGGACAGAAGTACATTCACCCCTCCACTTG. Its translation is CASSLGSGTEVHSPLHL. V is TRBV5-1 and J is TRBJ1-6, with 7 bases fitting TRBD1. CDR1 and CDR2 from the germline V gene are SGHRS and YFSETQ. Losses at the gene ends were 0 bases for V and 8 bases for J; bases not matched to a gene: 11. This CDR3 is 17 amino acids long.

The CDR3 loop is CASTLTSVIYNEQFF. CDR3 DNA sequence: TGTGCCAGCACTCTCACTAGCGTGATCTACAATGAGCAGTTCTTC. The genes are TRBV6-1 and TRBJ2-1; 7 nucleotides align to TRBD2. From germline, CDR1 is MNHNS and CDR2 SASEGT. The length of the CDR3 is 15 residues. Trimming at V came to 7 bases and at J to 3 bases, leaving 9 bases not matched to a gene.

The table lists this clonotype with a few counts. The CDR3 sequence is CASSTLAGDQETQYF. CDR3 coding DNA: TGTGCCAGCAGCACCTTGGCGGGAGACCAAGAGACCCAGTACTTC. The rearrangement joins TRBV7-6 to TRBJ2-5, with TRBD2 matching 7 bases. Germline loops: CDR1 SGHVS, CDR2 FNYEAQ. This CDR3 has 15 residues. The J segment lost 0 bases and the V segment lost 5 bases, leaving 6 bases of the junction unmatched. Combining the CDR3 with reference TRBV7-6 and TRBJ2-5 gives the whole variable domain GAGVSQSPRYKVTKRGQDVALRCDPISGHVSLYWYRQALGQGPEFLTYFNYEAQQDKSGLPNDRFSAERPEGSISTLTIQRTEQRDSAMYRCASSTLAGDQETQYFGPGTRLLVL.

The V and J genes are TRBV7-9 and TRBJ2-1; 9 positions match TRBD1. J was trimmed by 0 bases and V by 5 bases; bases with no gene match: 17. Germline CDR1 is SEHNR and CDR2 is FQNEAQ (reference sequence). This CDR3 is 20 amino acids long. The CDR3 sequence is CASSLMGGQGSWSSYNEQFF. Here the CDR3 DNA reads TGTGCCAGCAGCCTGATGGGGGGACAGGGATCATGGAGCTCCTACAATGAGCAGTTCTTC.

This chain joins TRBV2 and TRBJ2-7, with a tentative D call TRBD1 (7 bases). V lost 7 bases and J lost 4, with 17 bases in between. In germline, CDR1 is SNHLY, CDR2 FYNNEI. This CDR3 spans 14 amino acids. CDR3 region: CASILGGTVYEQYF. Written as DNA, the CDR3 is TGTGCCAGCATACTTGGGGGGACAGTTTACGAGCAGTACTTC.

The chain has TRBV20-1 and TRBJ1-4, with TRBD1 identical over 10 bases. CDR1 and CDR2 from the germline V gene are DFQATT and SNEGSKA (reference sequence). The J segment lost 7 bases and the V segment lost 5 bases, leaving 4 bases of the junction unmatched. The CDR3 loop spans 13 amino acids. This CDR3 reads CSAQDRGSEKLFF. The CDR3 nucleotides are TGCAGTGCTCAGGACAGGGGGAGTGAAAAACTGTTTTTT.

V and J are TRBV28 and TRBJ2-1, with 7 bases lining up with TRBD2. V lost 6 bases and J lost 10; bases outside the gene matches: 15. The CDR3 contains 15 residues. Germline V gene data show CDR1 as MDHEN and CDR2 as SYDVKM. CDR3 amino acids: CASSSRGAGRYEQFF. The CDR3 DNA sequence: TGTGCCAGCAGCTCCCGGGGAGCGGGGCGATACGAGCAGTTCTTC.